One sample yielded the 3 T cell receptor beta chains listed below, sequenced in a study of T-cell memory formation after mild COVID-19. One entry per CDR3 protein, called by TCRdb with MiXCR from the 5' RACE reads. The sample gives under 90,000 distinct CDR3 sequences, approximately 15% of which show up once; 31% is in the top ten. Sequencing was performed on PBMCs or a T cell subset sorted from them (not recorded which). The receptor set was obtained from an adult woman who had mild COVID-19 (a few samples of this study predate the infection). Cell type and time point are not known.

The rearrangement links TRBV5-6 to TRBJ2-7; the D call may be TRBD1 or TRBD2 (5 bases each). The length of the CDR3 is 15 residues. Germline CDR1 SGHDT, CDR2 YYEEEE. V was trimmed by 3 bases and J by 0 bases, leaving 13 bases between them. The CDR3 loop reads CASSYGTQPSYEQYF. The CDR3 nucleotides are TGTGCCAGCAGCTACGGGACCCAACCCTCCTACGAGCAGTACTTC.

This clonotype has a count of ten or more. The J gene is TRBJ2-7, the V gene TRBV21-1; TRBD1 reflects the table's D call only, with no check against the DNA. TRBV21-1 is recorded as a pseudogene. The CDR3 length is 17 residues. The CDR3 region has the DNA TGTGCCAGCAGCAAAGTCTCCCGGAGACAGGGGAGGAACGAGCAGTACTTC. It is translated as CASSKVSRRQGRNEQYF.

This sequence joins TRBV12-3 or TRBV12-4 and TRBJ2-7; D uncertain. The V end was cut by 3 bases, the J end by 7 bases, with 7 bases between. The CDR3 is 11 residues long. CDR3 residues: CASSFGREQYF. As DNA, the CDR3 is TGTGCCAGCAGTTTTGGGCGAGAGCAGTACTTC.